This TCR beta chain was sequenced for a study of blood T cell repertoires in COVID-19. Study-level background: Donors in the United States, Italy and Spain gave samples during acute or convalescent COVID-19. Sources were T cells, B-cell-depleted T cells, or PBMCs; the material itself was cDNA or gDNA.

Per germline, CDR1 KGHDR and CDR2 SFDVKD. V lost 9 bases and J lost 4, with 10 bases in between. This CDR3 comprises 12 residues. TCRdb keeps only in-frame clones here, not all; method: immunoSEQ multiplex PCR. The data show around 230,000 clones, roughly four fifths seen once. The specimen sequenced was peripheral blood. The clonotype originates from a woman of 80 years or more with acute or convalescent COVID-19. The chain couples TRBV24-1 to TRBJ2-3; D gene unclear. The CDR3 reads CATGGSADTQYF. CDR3 coding DNA: TGTGCCACCGGCGGATCCGCAGATACGCAGTATTTT.